The rows below give T cell receptor beta chains drawn from one sample of a study of blood T cells in healthy people across ages. TCRdb recomputed calls from the 5' RACE reads with MiXCR, one row per CDR3 protein. Here the sample spans 760,000 or so distinct CDR3 sequences, more than 20% being singletons. The same sample was also used in a study of T cells of mothers and their children.

Sequencing was carried out using blood. The source of these receptors is a boy aged 5-17 years in good health. The CDR3 runs from the conserved cysteine through the conserved F or W.

J gene | V gene | CDR3 protein
TRBJ2-1 | TRBV29-1 | CSVELATSSLYNEQFF
TRBJ2-2 | TRBV2 | CASSNQGGGTGELFF
- | TRBV4-3 | CASSQGAGQTYEQYF
TRBJ2-2 | TRBV29-1 | CSAGTHTGELFF
TRBJ2-2 | TRBV20-1 | CSARVGGRDGGELFF
TRBJ1-2 | TRBV6-5 | CASSYSITWDKNYGYTF
TRBJ2-1 | TRBV11-3 | CASSLSAGSYNEQFF
- | TRBV7-9 | CASLGLAGASSSYEQYF
- | TRBV6-1 | CASSLGLGGTNVNEQFF
TRBJ2-4 | TRBV4-3 | CASSQDRQFLAKNIQYF
TRBJ1-1 | TRBV18 | CASSPGRSNTEAFF
TRBJ2-7 | TRBV19 | CASSILAGPYEQYF
TRBJ2-3 | TRBV4-2 | CASRNRGADTQYF
TRBJ1-2 | TRBV27 | CARPTRGTHNYGYTF
TRBJ1-1 | TRBV10-3 | CAIGIGTEAFF
TRBJ2-1 | TRBV7-2 | CASSLERGSHNEQFF
- | TRBV6-1 | CASSPGLGQSEQFF
TRBJ2-5 | TRBV9 | CASSLTGTQKETQYF
TRBJ2-1 | TRBV7-9 | CASSLVRLAANEQFF
TRBJ2-5 | TRBV13 | CASSAPIQETQYF
TRBJ2-3 | TRBV7-9 | CASSTGKGSADTQYF
TRBJ2-5 | TRBV19 | CASSTQGARETQYF
TRBJ1-2 | TRBV7-9 | CASSVTGYYGYTF
TRBJ2-6 | TRBV28 | CASSSTDRGLANVLTF
TRBJ2-1 | TRBV20-1 | CSARDPFSGAQFF
TRBJ2-7 | TRBV7-2 | CASRLEGSYEQYF
TRBJ2-7 | TRBV11-2 | CACVGVGYEQYF
TRBJ2-5 | TRBV7-8 | CASSLRVGDETQYF
TRBJ2-1 | TRBV4-1 | CASSLMPSGRGNEQFF
TRBJ1-6 | TRBV12-3/TRBV12-4 | CASKYGGRSSPLHF
TRBJ1-4 | TRBV7-9 | CASSRGGPNEKLFF
TRBJ2-5 | TRBV7-9 | CASSLARDSGETQYF
TRBJ2-5 | TRBV29-1 | CSAKTGLGKETQYF
TRBJ1-6 | TRBV3-1 | CASSQVQGTNSPLHF
TRBJ2-3 | TRBV5-6 | CASSRGGVGTDTQYF
TRBJ2-2 | TRBV24-1 | CATSGLGTPNTGELFF
TRBJ2-5 | TRBV3-1 | CASSQLFDGETQYF
TRBJ2-7 | TRBV4-2 | CASSQDSTSGSTEQYF
TRBJ2-5 | TRBV28 | CASSQPSLNSVVGETQYF
TRBJ2-1 | TRBV11-2 | CASSSQREPHNEQFF
TRBJ1-6 | TRBV7-3 | CASSLTADSPLHF
TRBJ2-1 | TRBV7-2 | CASSTSESYEQFF
TRBJ1-6 | TRBV6-2/TRBV6-3 | CASRPLNSPLHF
TRBJ1-6 | TRBV6-6 | CASPPGIGSPLHF
TRBJ2-1 | TRBV25-1 | CASSGASYAYNEQFF
TRBJ2-1 | TRBV13 | CASSLGPSEIEQFF
TRBJ2-2 | TRBV7-9 | CASSLATGANTGELFF
TRBJ1-1 | TRBV27 | CASSRKQGRVDTEAFF
TRBJ2-5 | TRBV7-2 | CASSPGTSGVREETQYF
- | TRBV29-1 | CSVALTLGYEQYF
TRBJ2-7 | TRBV4-1 | CASSQDVSGSPLSYEQYF
TRBJ2-5 | TRBV19 | CASNTGLGEQYF
- | TRBV21-1 | CASIVFYRGLYEQYF
TRBJ2-5 | TRBV29-1 | CSSYRGGETQYF
TRBJ2-5 | TRBV29-1 | CSVGPGLARYQETQYF
TRBJ2-1 | TRBV6-1 | CASRPDREGMDEQFF
TRBJ2-4 | TRBV12-3/TRBV12-4 | CASSTDGPTYKNIQYF
TRBJ2-5 | TRBV7-3 | CASSGSPSPPETQYF
TRBJ1-5 | TRBV10-1 | CASSESHGGNQPQHF